Listed below are T cell receptor beta chains from one sample, sequenced in a study of T cell repertoires in cytomegalovirus infection. TCRdb used MiXCR to reprocess the reads, holding one entry per CDR3 protein. The profile shows nearly 650,000 distinct CDR3 sequences, roughly 24% of them singletons. The sequenced sample was CD8+ T cells from PBMCs. These receptor sequences come from a human donor in good health (CMV status not recorded). Some clones in this sample may be carry-over from other donors' samples. CDR3s include the opening cysteine and the closing phenylalanine or tryptophan. Each record gives: J gene, D gene, V gene, clone size, CDR3 DNA, CDR3 protein. The D gene is left open where the match is weak. Not every row has a clone size; where given, it reads once, few, many or a size class.

J gene: TRBJ1-2
D gene: -
V gene: TRBV9
clone size: -
CDR3 DNA: TGTGCCAGCAGACCCGGAGCGAACCCGGCAGCCTTC
CDR3 protein: CASRPGANPAAF

J gene: TRBJ2-2
D gene: -
V gene: TRBV7-9
clone size: many
CDR3 DNA: TGTGCCAGCAGCTCCACCCCCTCCACCGGGGAGCTGTTTTTT
CDR3 protein: CASSSTPSTGELFF

J gene: TRBJ2-3
D gene: -
V gene: TRBV2
clone size: -
CDR3 DNA: TGTGCCAGCAACCCGCCTTCCACAGATACGCAGTATTTT
CDR3 protein: CASNPPSTDTQYF

J gene: TRBJ1-3
D gene: -
V gene: TRBV12-3/TRBV12-4
clone size: -
CDR3 DNA: TGTGCCAGCAGTTTAGCGCCCCGGGTCTCTGGAAACACCATATATTTT
CDR3 protein: CASSLAPRVSGNTIYF

J gene: TRBJ2-3
D gene: TRBD2
V gene: TRBV4-1
clone size: -
CDR3 DNA: TGTGCCAGCAGCCAGGCGGGGGATACAGATACGCAGTATTTT
CDR3 protein: CASSQAGDTDTQYF

J gene: TRBJ1-1
D gene: -
V gene: TRBV6-1
clone size: -
CDR3 DNA: TGTGCCAGCAGTGAAGATATTTGGTCGAACACTGAAGCTTTCTTT
CDR3 protein: CASSEDIWSNTEAFF

J gene: TRBJ2-1
D gene: -
V gene: TRBV7-2
clone size: many
CDR3 DNA: TGTGCCAGCCATCAGATCCCTACCCCCCCCAATGAGCAGTTCTTC
CDR3 protein: CASHQIPTPPNEQFF

J gene: TRBJ1-6
D gene: TRBD1
V gene: TRBV7-6
clone size: many
CDR3 DNA: TGTGCCAGCAGCTTGGCCGGGACAGGGTCCTATAATTCACCCCTCCACTTT
CDR3 protein: CASSLAGTGSYNSPLHF

J gene: TRBJ1-2
D gene: -
V gene: TRBV28
clone size: -
CDR3 DNA: TGTGCCAGCAGTTTTGGGGGTCTCCGGACACATGGCTACACCTTC
CDR3 protein: CASSFGGLRTHGYTF

J gene: TRBJ2-1
D gene: -
V gene: TRBV20-1
clone size: medium-sized
CDR3 DNA: TGCAGTGCTAGAGATCCGGGACGGGACAATGAGCAGTTCTTC
CDR3 protein: CSARDPGRDNEQFF

J gene: TRBJ2-7
D gene: TRBD2
V gene: TRBV7-6
clone size: many
CDR3 DNA: TGTGCCAGCAGCTTAGGGCGGGGGATCGGCTACGAGCAGTACTTC
CDR3 protein: CASSLGRGIGYEQYF

J gene: TRBJ2-1
D gene: TRBD2
V gene: TRBV20-1
clone size: -
CDR3 DNA: TGCAGTGCTAGAGATACAGCGGGGGTAGCCTACAATGAGCAGTTCTTC
CDR3 protein: CSARDTAGVAYNEQFF

J gene: TRBJ2-2
D gene: TRBD2
V gene: TRBV15
clone size: -
CDR3 DNA: TGTGCCACCAGCACTACAGCGGGGGTAAACACCGGGGAGCTGTTTTTT
CDR3 protein: CATSTTAGVNTGELFF

J gene: TRBJ2-2
D gene: -
V gene: TRBV4-1
clone size: few
CDR3 DNA: TGCGCCAGCAGCCATACAGAATTCACCGGGGAGCTGTTTTTT
CDR3 protein: CASSHTEFTGELFF

J gene: TRBJ1-1
D gene: TRBD1
V gene: TRBV7-9
clone size: many
CDR3 DNA: TGTGCCAGCAGCTCAGAGGGACAGCTGAACACTGAAGCTTTCTTT
CDR3 protein: CASSSEGQLNTEAFF

J gene: TRBJ2-3
D gene: -
V gene: TRBV7-2
clone size: many
CDR3 DNA: TGTGCCAGCAGCTATATCGGGCTGGGGAGCACAGATACGCAGTATTTT
CDR3 protein: CASSYIGLGSTDTQYF

J gene: TRBJ2-5
D gene: -
V gene: TRBV20-1
clone size: few
CDR3 DNA: TGCAGTGCTAGAGGAAGGGTCTGGACGTGGGGGGCGCCTCTAGAGACCCAGTACTTC
CDR3 protein: CSARGRVWTWGAPLETQYF

J gene: TRBJ2-1
D gene: -
V gene: TRBV12-3/TRBV12-4
clone size: many
CDR3 DNA: TGTGCCAGCGGGGCGGGTTACAATGAGCAGTTCTTC
CDR3 protein: CASGAGYNEQFF

J gene: TRBJ1-2
D gene: -
V gene: TRBV29-1
clone size: -
CDR3 DNA: TGCAGCGTTGAAGATAGAGGCAGTGAGGCCTTC
CDR3 protein: CSVEDRGSEAF

J gene: TRBJ1-5
D gene: TRBD1
V gene: TRBV23-1
clone size: -
CDR3 DNA: TGCGCCAGCAGAATAGACAGGGAACAGGATCAGCCCCAGCATTTT
CDR3 protein: CASRIDREQDQPQHF

J gene: TRBJ2-7
D gene: -
V gene: TRBV7-9
clone size: -
CDR3 DNA: TGTGCCAGCAGCCCCGGGACGGTACGGGAAGAGCAGTACTTC
CDR3 protein: CASSPGTVREEQYF

J gene: TRBJ1-4
D gene: -
V gene: TRBV7-2
clone size: many
CDR3 DNA: TGTGCCAGCAGCTTAGTTGGCCCACTTAATGAAAAACTGTTTTTT
CDR3 protein: CASSLVGPLNEKLFF

J gene: TRBJ2-1
D gene: TRBD1
V gene: TRBV7-9
clone size: -
CDR3 DNA: TGTGCCAGCAGCTTAGAACAGGGGGCTGACAATGAGCAGTTCTTC
CDR3 protein: CASSLEQGADNEQFF

J gene: TRBJ2-7
D gene: -
V gene: TRBV4-1
clone size: -
CDR3 DNA: TGCGCCAGCAGCCAAGTTACCGGGACCGGCCCCACCTACGAGCAGTACTTC
CDR3 protein: CASSQVTGTGPTYEQYF

J gene: TRBJ1-3
D gene: -
V gene: TRBV20-1
clone size: few
CDR3 DNA: TGCAGTGCTAGGCCCAGCCTCGGAAACACCATATATTTT
CDR3 protein: CSARPSLGNTIYF

J gene: TRBJ1-3
D gene: -
V gene: TRBV2
clone size: -
CDR3 DNA: TGTGCCAGCAGTGAAGGACGGTCCTCTGGAAACACCATATATTTT
CDR3 protein: CASSEGRSSGNTIYF

J gene: TRBJ1-2
D gene: -
V gene: TRBV7-2
clone size: many
CDR3 DNA: TGTGCCAGCAGCCTGGGGGGCGGGCGGACGTTCAACTATGGCTACACCTTC
CDR3 protein: CASSLGGGRTFNYGYTF

J gene: TRBJ2-7
D gene: -
V gene: TRBV29-1
clone size: few
CDR3 DNA: TGCAGCGTCCGATCGGCTCGCGAGCAGTACTTC
CDR3 protein: CSVRSAREQYF

J gene: TRBJ2-7
D gene: TRBD1
V gene: TRBV6-6
clone size: once
CDR3 DNA: TGTGCCAGCACTTTTACTTCGGACAGGGCCTCCTACGAGCAGTACTTC
CDR3 protein: CASTFTSDRASYEQYF

J gene: TRBJ2-7
D gene: -
V gene: TRBV14
clone size: few
CDR3 DNA: TGTGCCAGCAGCCCCGCGAAAGGCGAGCAGTACTTC
CDR3 protein: CASSPAKGEQYF

J gene: TRBJ2-7
D gene: -
V gene: TRBV6-6
clone size: few
CDR3 DNA: TGTGCCAGCAGCCGGGACCCCGTGGGCGAGCAGTACTTC
CDR3 protein: CASSRDPVGEQYF

J gene: TRBJ2-1
D gene: TRBD1
V gene: TRBV2
clone size: -
CDR3 DNA: TGTGCCACCAAGGGGGACAGTAGCTCCTACAATGAGCAGTTCTTC
CDR3 protein: CATKGDSSSYNEQFF

J gene: TRBJ2-1
D gene: -
V gene: TRBV20-1
clone size: few
CDR3 DNA: TGCAGTGCCTGGCATGGCAATGAGCAGTTCTTC
CDR3 protein: CSAWHGNEQFF